This is a list of T cell receptor beta chains from one sample in a study of Tregs in tolerant kidney transplant recipients. Produced via immunoSEQ multiplex PCR; TCRdb's table is partial and in-frame only. The table records over 50,000 clones, around 80% of them present only once. The sequenced sample was CD4+ T cells from blood. The source of these receptors is a human donor in good health. Each CDR3 is given with its conserved first and last residue. Clone size, where shown, is once, few, many, or a class for clones that have expanded.

CDR3 length: 14; clone size: NA; V gene: TRBV7-9; J gene: TRBJ1-1; CDR3 protein: CASSFTGANTEAFF
CDR3 length: 18; clone size: NA; V gene: TRBV30; J gene: TRBJ2-1; CDR3 protein: CAWSERPHLGMTYNEQFF
CDR3 length: 13; clone size: many; V gene: TRBV5-6; J gene: TRBJ2-6; CDR3 protein: CASSFSGANVLTF
CDR3 length: 17; clone size: NA; V gene: TRBV5-1; J gene: TRBJ2-7; CDR3 protein: CASSLVAGGVTSYEQYF
CDR3 length: 15; clone size: NA; V gene: TRBV27; J gene: TRBJ2-2; CDR3 protein: CASSLGREATGELFF
CDR3 length: 16; clone size: NA; V gene: TRBV9; J gene: TRBJ2-7; CDR3 protein: CASSVGGRMGPYEQYF
CDR3 length: 15; clone size: NA; V gene: TRBV15; J gene: TRBJ1-5; CDR3 protein: CATSVERQSNQPQHF
CDR3 length: 15; clone size: NA; V gene: TRBV5-1; J gene: TRBJ2-1; CDR3 protein: CASSLQPRSYNEQFF
CDR3 length: 15; clone size: NA; V gene: TRBV9; J gene: TRBJ2-6; CDR3 protein: CASSVAGIGANVLTF
CDR3 length: 11; clone size: NA; V gene: TRBV6-1; J gene: TRBJ1-3; CDR3 protein: CASSTLNTIYF
CDR3 length: 14; clone size: NA; V gene: TRBV19; J gene: TRBJ1-2; CDR3 protein: CASSPRDRDGGYTF
CDR3 length: 16; clone size: NA; V gene: TRBV11-3; J gene: TRBJ2-7; CDR3 protein: CASSLDGRDRSYEQYF
CDR3 length: 14; clone size: NA; V gene: TRBV18; J gene: TRBJ1-4; CDR3 protein: CASSFRDPSEKLFF
CDR3 length: 13; clone size: NA; V gene: TRBV30; J gene: TRBJ1-1; CDR3 protein: CAWFVGANTEAFF
CDR3 length: 12; clone size: NA; V gene: TRBV6-5; J gene: TRBJ1-2; CDR3 protein: CASSENRGGYTF
CDR3 length: 14; clone size: NA; V gene: TRBV7-3; J gene: TRBJ2-7; CDR3 protein: CASSLTGTSYEQYF
CDR3 length: 13; clone size: once; V gene: TRBV7-8; J gene: TRBJ1-2; CDR3 protein: CASSLGQSYGYTF
CDR3 length: 15; clone size: NA; V gene: TRBV5-8; J gene: TRBJ2-5; CDR3 protein: CASSPARQEQETQYF
CDR3 length: 15; clone size: NA; V gene: TRBV10-3; J gene: TRBJ2-3; CDR3 protein: CAISLLEGTTDTQYF
CDR3 length: 14; clone size: NA; V gene: TRBV7-6; J gene: TRBJ2-7; CDR3 protein: CASSVLTGDGEQYF
CDR3 length: 14; clone size: NA; V gene: TRBV7-9; J gene: TRBJ2-7; CDR3 protein: CASSPRSTAYEQYF
CDR3 length: 13; clone size: NA; V gene: TRBV19; J gene: TRBJ2-5; CDR3 protein: CASRDRGGETQYF
CDR3 length: 13; clone size: NA; V gene: TRBV6-6; J gene: TRBJ1-1; CDR3 protein: CASSRDGNTEAFF
CDR3 length: 14; clone size: NA; V gene: TRBV15; J gene: TRBJ1-1; CDR3 protein: CATSTNPGGTEAFF
CDR3 length: 11; clone size: NA; V gene: TRBV7-2; J gene: TRBJ1-2; CDR3 protein: CASSSLYGYTF
CDR3 length: 17; clone size: NA; V gene: TRBV10-3; J gene: TRBJ1-2; CDR3 protein: CAISDSRVNRRREGYTF
CDR3 length: 15; clone size: NA; V gene: TRBV27; J gene: TRBJ2-7; CDR3 protein: CASNLRDRKVSEQYF
CDR3 length: 17; clone size: NA; V gene: TRBV4-1; J gene: TRBJ2-2; CDR3 protein: CASSFRWAGEKTGELFF
CDR3 length: 14; clone size: NA; V gene: TRBV27; J gene: TRBJ2-1; CDR3 protein: CASKVASAHNEQFF
CDR3 length: 15; clone size: NA; V gene: TRBV29-1; J gene: NA; CDR3 protein: CSVERPRGPSYEQYF
CDR3 length: 14; clone size: NA; V gene: TRBV11-3; J gene: TRBJ2-2; CDR3 protein: CASSYRLYTGELFF
CDR3 length: 16; clone size: NA; V gene: TRBV11-1; J gene: TRBJ1-6; CDR3 protein: CASSQRTASYNSPLHF
CDR3 length: 16; clone size: NA; V gene: TRBV7-3; J gene: TRBJ2-5; CDR3 protein: CASSPVGGGKMETQYF
CDR3 length: 15; clone size: NA; V gene: TRBV7-2; J gene: TRBJ1-2; CDR3 protein: CASSTSGQGLRGYTF
CDR3 length: 15; clone size: NA; V gene: TRBV27; J gene: TRBJ2-2; CDR3 protein: CASSPTGTRDGELFF
CDR3 length: 14; clone size: NA; V gene: TRBV7-2; J gene: TRBJ2-1; CDR3 protein: CASSLGQGVNEQFF
CDR3 length: 11; clone size: NA; V gene: TRBV6-5; J gene: TRBJ2-5; CDR3 protein: CASSYKETQYF
CDR3 length: 14; clone size: once; V gene: TRBV4-3; J gene: TRBJ2-1; CDR3 protein: CASSQDRTSNEQFF
CDR3 length: 16; clone size: NA; V gene: TRBV5-1; J gene: TRBJ2-3; CDR3 protein: CASSLAFGGATDTQYF
CDR3 length: 13; clone size: once; V gene: TRBV6-5; J gene: TRBJ1-2; CDR3 protein: CASTWGGASGYTF
CDR3 length: 12; clone size: NA; V gene: TRBV6-1; J gene: TRBJ2-7; CDR3 protein: CASSDVRDEQYF
CDR3 length: 11; clone size: NA; V gene: TRBV20-1; J gene: TRBJ1-2; CDR3 protein: CSARRVAGYTF
CDR3 length: 14; clone size: NA; V gene: TRBV2; J gene: TRBJ1-1; CDR3 protein: CASSAQAFRVEAFF
CDR3 length: 16; clone size: NA; V gene: TRBV9; J gene: TRBJ2-1; CDR3 protein: CASSVAPQGSYNEQFF
CDR3 length: 15; clone size: NA; V gene: TRBV2; J gene: TRBJ2-7; CDR3 protein: CASSRDRATSYEQYF
CDR3 length: 13; clone size: NA; V gene: TRBV2; J gene: TRBJ1-1; CDR3 protein: CASSPRGASEAFF
CDR3 length: 14; clone size: NA; V gene: TRBV5-4; J gene: TRBJ1-4; CDR3 protein: CASSLQISDEKLFF
CDR3 length: 12; clone size: NA; V gene: TRBV30; J gene: TRBJ2-5; CDR3 protein: CAWGQGSGTQYF
CDR3 length: 12; clone size: NA; V gene: TRBV11-3; J gene: TRBJ1-2; CDR3 protein: CASSLGDYGYTF
CDR3 length: 14; clone size: once; V gene: TRBV10-3; J gene: TRBJ2-7; CDR3 protein: CAISEGSGQGEQYF